A single sample is the source of the 24 T cell receptor beta chains below, sequenced in a study of cytomegalovirus exposure and HLA in healthy donors. Method: immunoSEQ multiplex PCR; TCRdb's copy keeps in-frame clones and lacks some. The sample shows tens of thousands of clones, 80% to 85% of them seen only once. The sequencing input was PBMCs. The receptors originated from a woman under 30 in good health and CMV-seropositive.

The chain recombines TRBV7-9 with TRBJ1-2; D call uncertain. This CDR3 comprises 12 residues. Trimming cost V 1 base and J 6 bases, with 6 bases left between them. CDR1 SEHNR and CDR2 FQNEAQ come from the germline V gene (reference sequence). The CDR3: CASSLETNGYTF. The CDR3, as DNA: TGTGCCAGCAGCTTAGAAACTAATGGCTACACCTTC. Using reference TRBV7-9 and TRBJ1-2 for the parts outside the CDR3, the full variable domain is DTGVSQNPRHKITKRGQNVTFRCDPISEHNRLYWYRQTLGQGPEFLTYFQNEAQLEKSRLLSDRFSAERPKGSFSTLEIQRTEQGDSAMYLCASSLETNGYTFGSGTRLTVV.

The chain recombines TRBV18 with TRBJ2-2; D is possibly TRBD1 (6 bases). V shed 5 bases and J shed 1 base, with 8 bases lying between them. The CDR3 extends over 14 amino acids. Germline V gives CDR1 KGHSH, CDR2 LQKENI. The CDR3 nucleotides are TGTGCCAGCTCAGTACAGGGGAACACCGGGGAGCTGTTTTTT. Its translation is CASSVQGNTGELFF.

This clone occurred once. The rearrangement links TRBV7-2 to TRBJ2-6, with 7 bases identical to TRBD1. Trimming took 3 bases from V and 4 from J; bases not matched to a gene: 6. This CDR3 is built from 16 residues. From germline, CDR1 is SGHTA and CDR2 FQGNSA. CDR3 protein: CASSFKGGGGANVLTF. The CDR3 DNA is TGTGCCAGCAGCTTTAAAGGGGGCGGCGGGGCCAACGTCCTGACTTTC.

The chain joins TRBV9 to TRBJ2-3; 10 bases match TRBD2. The germline V gene has CDR1 SGDLS and CDR2 YYNGEE. There are 16 residues in the CDR3. J lost 4 bases, V lost 3 bases, and 8 bases had no gene match. The CDR3 region is CASSELSGGAADTQYF. As DNA, the CDR3 is TGTGCCAGCAGCGAGCTGAGCGGGGGGGCGGCAGATACGCAGTATTTT.

The gene calls are TRBV7-7 and TRBJ2-5, with unresolved D. V gave up 5 bases and J gave up 6 bases, with 13 bases separating them. CDR1 is SSHAT and CDR2 is FNYEAQ in the germline V gene (reference sequence). This CDR3 has 13 residues. CDR3: CASSLNVWQTQYF. In DNA form, the CDR3 reads TGTGCCAGCAGCCTTAACGTGTGGCAGACCCAGTACTTC.

This chain joins TRBV28 and TRBJ1-1; D is unresolved. CDR1 is MDHEN, CDR2 SYDVKM, per germline. V lost 5 bases and J 0 bases, leaving 7 bases between the germline ends. The CDR3 is 13 residues long. This chain's CDR3 is CASSPFLNTEAFF. The CDR3 DNA sequence: TGTGCCAGCAGTCCCTTCTTGAACACTGAAGCTTTCTTT. Together with reference TRBV28 and TRBJ1-1, the CDR3 gives the full variable domain: DVKVTQSSRYLVKRTGEKVFLECVQDMDHENMFWYRQDPGLGLRLIYFSYDVKMKEKGDIPEGYSVSREKKERFSLILESASTNQTSMYLCASSPFLNTEAFFGQGTRLTVV.

This sequence joins TRBV28 and TRBJ2-7; TRBD1 matches at 9 bases. The CDR3 runs to 17 residues. V dropped 5 bases and J dropped 3; count of bases not matched to a gene: 14. Germline assignment: CDR1 MDHEN and CDR2 SYDVKM. The CDR3 DNA reads as TGTGCCAGCAGTAGTTGGCACGGGACAGGGAGTTTCTACGAGCAGTACTTC. This codes for CASSSWHGTGSFYEQYF.

J is TRBJ1-1 and V is TRBV2; 7 bases line up with TRBD1. In germline, CDR1 is SNHLY, CDR2 FYNNEI. CDR3 length: 16 amino acids. V was pared by 3 bases and J by 2 bases, with 9 bases of the junction left unmatched. CDR3 nucleotides: TGTGCCAGCAGTGATTGGGAGACAGGGAGTAACACTGAAGCTTTCTTT. It codes for CASSDWETGSNTEAFF.

The chain couples TRBV23-1 to TRBJ2-7; 8 bases match TRBD1. TRBV23-1 has ORF status, its function being uncertain. J gave up 4 bases and V 6 bases, and 8 bases lay outside the gene matches. The CDR3 has 14 amino acids. The CDR3 here is CASRPRDRLYEQYF. The CDR3 region has the DNA TGCGCCAGCAGGCCCCGGGACAGGCTATACGAGCAGTACTTC.

The genes are TRBV4-2 and TRBJ2-6; no reliable D call. This CDR3 has 17 residues. V gave up 2 bases and J gave up 1 base, with 12 bases separating them. The germline V gene encodes CDR1 LGHNA and CDR2 YNFKEQ. Here the CDR3 DNA reads TGTGCCAGCAGCCAACGCGGTACGGAGTCTGGGGCCAACGTCCTGACTTTC. Its protein product is CASSQRGTESGANVLTF.

This chain links TRBV11-2 with TRBJ2-7; 9 bases are a match to TRBD2. Germline assignment: CDR1 SGHAT and CDR2 FQNNGV. The V segment lost 4 bases and the J segment 3 bases; nucleotides outside the gene matches: 13. The CDR3 sequence is 17 residues long. CDR3 bases: TGTGCCAGCAGCTACCTCCCTCCTAGCGGGGATTACTACGAGCAGTACTTC. Protein: CASSYLPPSGDYYEQYF.

This sequence joins TRBV7-3 and TRBJ2-4; D is unclear. Between the trimmed V and J ends, which lost 8 bases and 0 bases, there was a span of 8 bases. This CDR3 has 13 amino acids. The germline V gene encodes CDR1 SGHTA and CDR2 FQGTGA. In DNA, the CDR3 is TGTGCCAGCGCGGTGGGAGCCAAAAACATTCAGTACTTC. It codes for CASAVGAKNIQYF.

V gene TRBV2 combines with J gene TRBJ1-5; 9 bases map to TRBD1. V lost 4 bases to trimming and J lost 7 bases; unmatched junction nucleotides: 5. Germline V gene lookup returns CDR1 SNHLY and CDR2 FYNNEI. This CDR3 region has 14 residues. The CDR3 DNA reads as TGTGCCAGCAGTGGGGGACAGGGCGGCCAGCCCCAGCATTTT. It is translated as CASSGGQGGQPQHF.

The V gene is TRBV4-3, the J gene TRBJ1-2; D remains ambiguous. V lost 4 bases to trimming and J lost 4 bases, with 13 bases between them. The CDR3 is made up of 14 amino acids. Germline loops: CDR1 LGHNA, CDR2 YSLEER. CDR3: CASSPESGIYGYTF. In DNA, the CDR3 is TGCGCCAGCAGCCCGGAGAGCGGGATCTATGGCTACACCTTC.

The CDR3 sequence is CASSLFSGQAHEQYF. The CDR3 DNA reads TGTGCCAGCAGTCTATTCAGCGGACAGGCCCACGAGCAGTACTTC. This sequence joins TRBV27 and TRBJ2-7, with 7 bases lining up with TRBD1. Germline CDR1 MNHEY, CDR2 SMNVEV (reference sequence). The V gene end was trimmed by 5 bases and the J gene end by 5 bases; junction bases not matched to a gene: 12. The CDR3 extends over 15 amino acids.

This clone was seen repeatedly, ten times or more. The V and J genes are TRBV4-3 and TRBJ1-5; possibly TRBD1 for D (5 bases). The CDR3 length is 15 residues. Germline values: CDR1 LGHNA, CDR2 YSLEER. The germline V and J ends were trimmed by 0 bases and 7 bases, with 13 bases remaining between them. The CDR3 nucleotides read TGCGCCAGCAGCCAAGATTATAGCGGGGGACAGCCCCAGCATTTT. This encodes CASSQDYSGGQPQHF.

The chain is built from TRBV27 and TRBJ2-1, with TRBD2 identical over 13 bases. There are 12 residues in the CDR3. J was trimmed by 10 bases and V by 6 bases; bases with no gene match: 0. Germline CDR1 reads MNHEY; CDR2 reads SMNVEV (reference sequence). The CDR3 is CASRGLAGEQFF. For the CDR3, the DNA is TGTGCCAGCAGGGGACTAGCGGGGGAGCAGTTCTTC.

In DNA form, the CDR3 reads TGTGCCAGCAGCTTAGGGTGGACAGGGCGGACTAATGAAAAACTGTTTTTT. This codes for CASSLGWTGRTNEKLFF. The chain carries TRBV7-9 and TRBJ1-4, with 8 bases identical to TRBD1. Germline loops: CDR1 SEHNR, CDR2 FQNEAQ (reference sequence). The CDR3 spans 17 residues. V gave up 1 base and J gave up 2 bases; unmatched junction bases: 6.

The gene calls are TRBV9 and TRBJ2-4, with a weak D call TRBD2 (6 bases). Germline CDR1 SGDLS, CDR2 YYNGEE. V was shortened by 0 bases and J by 9 bases, with 22 bases between the two germline ends. CDR3 length: 17 amino acids. This chain's CDR3 is CASSVELAGPYGGIQYF. The CDR3, as DNA: TGTGCCAGCAGCGTAGAGCTTGCCGGGCCGTACGGGGGCATTCAGTACTTC. Full variable domain (rest looked up from reference TRBV9 and TRBJ2-4): DSGVTQTPKHLITATGQRVTLRCSPRSGDLSVYWYQQSLDQGLQFLIQYYNGEERAKGNILERFSAQQFPDLHSELNLSSLELGDSALYFCASSVELAGPYGGIQYFGAGTRLSVL.

The chain recombines TRBV7-5 with TRBJ2-7; the table assigns TRBD2, which was not confirmed against the DNA. TRBV7-5 is tagged as a pseudogene. The CDR3 is 18 amino acids. The CDR3, as DNA: TGTGCCAGAAGCTTAGCGTCAGTCCAGCTAGCGGGATCCTACGAGCAGTACTTC. This encodes CARSLASVQLAGSYEQYF.

The chain joins TRBV7-9 to TRBJ1-6; D is perhaps TRBD1 (5 bases). Trimming took off 2 bases at V and 4 bases at J, with 6 bases between the two ends. The CDR3 is 14 amino acids. The germline V gene encodes CDR1 SEHNR and CDR2 FQNEAQ (reference sequence). CDR3 nucleotide sequence: TGTGCCAGCAGCTTAACAGGTTATAATTCACCCCTCCACTTT. Translating gives CASSLTGYNSPLHF.

V gene TRBV19 combines with J gene TRBJ1-6; D unresolved. This CDR3 contains 13 residues. The V gene lost 11 bases and the J gene lost 5 bases, with 13 bases spanning the gap. CDR1 is LNHDA and CDR2 is SQIVND in the germline V gene (reference sequence). In DNA form, the CDR3 reads TGTGCCTGCCAGAGGGCAGATAATTCACCCCTCCACTTT. It encodes CACQRADNSPLHF. Variable domain in full (rest from reference TRBV19 and TRBJ1-6): DGGITQSPKYLFRKEGQNVTLSCEQNLNHDAMYWYRQDPGQGLRLIYYSQIVNDFQKGDIAEGYSVSREKKESFPLTVTSAQKNPTAFYLCACQRADNSPLHFGNGTRLTVT.

The genes are TRBV18 and TRBJ1-2; the match to TRBD1 covers 10 bases. The CDR3 has 14 residues. Trimming took 3 bases from V and 2 from J; bases not matched to a gene: 0. Germline CDR1 and CDR2: KGHSH and LQKENI. The CDR3 sequence is CASSPGQGNYGYTF. The CDR3 DNA reads as TGTGCCAGCTCACCGGGACAGGGGAACTATGGCTACACCTTC.

J is TRBJ1-1 and V is TRBV7-9; weak D call: TRBD1 (6 bases). CDR3 length: 13 amino acids. Germline V CDR1 and CDR2: SEHNR, FQNEAQ (reference sequence). V was trimmed by 3 bases and J by 6 bases, leaving 11 bases between them. The CDR3 region has the DNA TGTGCCAGCAGCTTTAAGACAGGTTCTGAAGCTTTCTTT. It translates to CASSFKTGSEAFF.